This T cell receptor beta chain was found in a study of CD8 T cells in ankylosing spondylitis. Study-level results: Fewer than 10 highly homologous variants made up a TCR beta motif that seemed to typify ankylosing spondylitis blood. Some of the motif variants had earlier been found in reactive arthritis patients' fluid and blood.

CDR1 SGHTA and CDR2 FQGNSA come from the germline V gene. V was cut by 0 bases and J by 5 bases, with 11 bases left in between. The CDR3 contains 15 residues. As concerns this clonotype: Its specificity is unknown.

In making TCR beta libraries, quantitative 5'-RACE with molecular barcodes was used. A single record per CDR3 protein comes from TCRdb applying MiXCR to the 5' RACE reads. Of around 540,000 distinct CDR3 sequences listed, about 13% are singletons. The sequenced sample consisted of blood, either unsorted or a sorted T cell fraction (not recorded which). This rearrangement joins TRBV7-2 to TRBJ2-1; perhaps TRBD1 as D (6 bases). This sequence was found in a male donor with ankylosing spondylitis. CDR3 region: CASSLALGQHNEQFF. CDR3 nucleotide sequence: TGTGCCAGCAGCTTAGCGCTAGGACAGCACAATGAGCAGTTCTTC.